The 5 T cell receptor beta chains listed next were all sequenced from one sample in a study of CD8 T cells in ankylosing spondylitis. These receptors' targets are unknown. TCRdb re-derived calls from the 5' RACE reads in MiXCR, one entry per CDR3 protein. The table records fewer than 400,000 distinct CDR3 sequences, 20% to 25% of them present only once. The study, taken as a whole, reports: Characteristic of ankylosing spondylitis blood, it appeared, was a TCR beta motif comprising about eight highly homologous variants.

Material: blood, either unsorted or a sorted T cell fraction (not recorded which). Receptors were obtained from a male donor with ankylosing spondylitis.

The rearrangement uses TRBV5-1 and TRBJ2-1, with TRBD1 identical over 7 bases. This CDR3 region has 14 residues. CDR1 and CDR2 from the germline V gene are SGHRS and YFSETQ. V trimming: 7 bases; J trimming: 6 bases; junction bases outside the gene matches: 10. CDR3 region: CASRTTGWINEQFF. CDR3 DNA: TGCGCCAGCCGAACGACAGGGTGGATCAATGAGCAGTTCTTC.

In its sample, this clonotype was seen many times. The V and J genes are TRBV20-1 and TRBJ2-3; D tentatively fits TRBD1 or TRBD2 (5 bases each). This CDR3 has 16 residues. Germline lookup yields CDR1 DFQATT and CDR2 SNEGSKA (reference sequence). The V gene lost 5 bases and the J gene lost 5 bases, with 23 bases spanning the gap. The chain's CDR3 is CSAGGLSAGDLDTQYF. The CDR3 region has the DNA TGCAGTGCTGGGGGTCTGAGTGCGGGCGATTTAGATACGCAGTATTTT.

As DNA, the CDR3 is TGTGCCAGCAGCAGCAGAGGCAGGGCCGACGAGCAGTTCTTC. Protein: CASSSRGRADEQFF. The genes are TRBV7-2 and TRBJ2-1, with a tentative D call TRBD1 (5 bases). V dropped 5 bases and J dropped 10 bases, with 18 bases sitting between them. The germline V gene has CDR1 SGHTA and CDR2 FQGNSA. This CDR3 comprises 14 residues.

This clonotype was detected a few times. The rearrangement joins TRBV28 to TRBJ2-3, with TRBD1 as a possible D gene (5 bases). The CDR3 spans 12 residues. V gave up 6 bases and J gave up 2 bases, with 6 bases separating them. CDR1 is MDHEN, CDR2 SYDVKM, per germline. Here the CDR3 DNA reads TGTGCCAGCAGGACAGACACAGATACGCAGTATTTT. Amino acid sequence: CASRTDTDTQYF.

CDR3 bases: TGTGCCAGCAGTGTTTACGGCAGCCCGAACACCGGGGAGCTGTTTTTT. As protein: CASSVYGSPNTGELFF. The chain employs TRBV2 and TRBJ2-2; no reliable D call. Germline CDR1 reads SNHLY; CDR2 reads FYNNEI. Between the trimmed V and J ends, which lost 4 bases and 0 bases, there was a span of 12 bases. This CDR3 is built from 16 residues.